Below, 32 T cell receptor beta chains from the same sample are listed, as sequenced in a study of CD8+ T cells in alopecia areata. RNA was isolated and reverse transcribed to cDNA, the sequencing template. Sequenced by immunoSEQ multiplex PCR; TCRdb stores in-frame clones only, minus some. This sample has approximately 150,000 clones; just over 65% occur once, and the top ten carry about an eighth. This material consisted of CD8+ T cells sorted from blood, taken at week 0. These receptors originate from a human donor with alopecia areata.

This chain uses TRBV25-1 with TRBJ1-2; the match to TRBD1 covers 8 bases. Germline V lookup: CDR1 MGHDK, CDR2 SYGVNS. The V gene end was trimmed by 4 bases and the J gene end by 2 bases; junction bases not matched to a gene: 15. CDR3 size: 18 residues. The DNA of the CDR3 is TGTGCCAGCAGTGGGAAACTCGGGACAGGCCTCCTAAACTATGGCTACACCTTC. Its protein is CASSGKLGTGLLNYGYTF.

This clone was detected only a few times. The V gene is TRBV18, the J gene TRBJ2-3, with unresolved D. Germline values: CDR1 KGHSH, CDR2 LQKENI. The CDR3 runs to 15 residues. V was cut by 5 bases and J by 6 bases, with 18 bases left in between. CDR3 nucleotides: TGTGCCAGCTCATCGACGGCGAGCTTAGGGGATACGCAGTATTTT. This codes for CASSSTASLGDTQYF.

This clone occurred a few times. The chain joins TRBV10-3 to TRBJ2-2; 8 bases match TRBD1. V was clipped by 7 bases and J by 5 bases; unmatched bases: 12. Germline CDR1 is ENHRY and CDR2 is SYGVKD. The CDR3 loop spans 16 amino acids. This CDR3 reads CAIMDIRQGRTGELFF. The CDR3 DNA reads TGTGCCATCATGGACATAAGACAGGGGAGGACCGGGGAGCTGTTTTTT.

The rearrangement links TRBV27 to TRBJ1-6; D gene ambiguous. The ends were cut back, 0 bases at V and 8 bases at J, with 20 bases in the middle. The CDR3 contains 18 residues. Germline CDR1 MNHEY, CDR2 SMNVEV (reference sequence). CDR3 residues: CASSLSVSAAPPYSPLHF. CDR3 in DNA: TGTGCCAGCAGTTTATCGGTTTCGGCAGCTCCCCCTTATTCACCCCTCCACTTT.

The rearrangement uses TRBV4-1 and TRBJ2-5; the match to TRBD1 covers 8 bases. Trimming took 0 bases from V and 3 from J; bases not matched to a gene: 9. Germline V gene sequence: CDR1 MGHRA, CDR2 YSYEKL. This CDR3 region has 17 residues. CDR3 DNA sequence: TGCGCCAGCAGCCAAGAACCGGACAGGGTCGACGAAGAGACCCAGTACTTC. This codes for CASSQEPDRVDEETQYF.

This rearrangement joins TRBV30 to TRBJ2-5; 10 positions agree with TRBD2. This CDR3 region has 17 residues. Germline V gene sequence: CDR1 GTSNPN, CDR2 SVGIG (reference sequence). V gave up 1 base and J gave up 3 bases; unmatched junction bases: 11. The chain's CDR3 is CAWSGSSGGASEETQYF. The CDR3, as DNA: TGTGCCTGGAGTGGCTCAAGCGGGGGGGCGAGTGAAGAGACCCAGTACTTC.

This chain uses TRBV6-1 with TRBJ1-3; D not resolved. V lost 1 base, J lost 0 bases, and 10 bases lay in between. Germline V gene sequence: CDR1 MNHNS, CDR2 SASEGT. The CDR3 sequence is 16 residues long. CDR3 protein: CASSEGPTSSGNTIYF. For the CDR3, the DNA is TGTGCCAGCAGTGAAGGACCCACTAGCTCTGGAAACACCATATATTTT.

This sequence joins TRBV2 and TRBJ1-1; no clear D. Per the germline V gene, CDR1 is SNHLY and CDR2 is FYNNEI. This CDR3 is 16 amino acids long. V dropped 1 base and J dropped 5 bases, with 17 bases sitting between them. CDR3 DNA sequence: TGTGCCAGCAGTGAAGTCTTAAACGGGCGGGAGACTGAAGCTTTCTTT. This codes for CASSEVLNGRETEAFF.

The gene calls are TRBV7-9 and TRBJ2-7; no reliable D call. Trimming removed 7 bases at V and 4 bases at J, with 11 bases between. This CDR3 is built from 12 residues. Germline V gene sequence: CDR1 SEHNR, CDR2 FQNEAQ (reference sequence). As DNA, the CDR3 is TGTGCCAGCACCCCTGGAACTTACGAGCAGTACTTC. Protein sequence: CASTPGTYEQYF.

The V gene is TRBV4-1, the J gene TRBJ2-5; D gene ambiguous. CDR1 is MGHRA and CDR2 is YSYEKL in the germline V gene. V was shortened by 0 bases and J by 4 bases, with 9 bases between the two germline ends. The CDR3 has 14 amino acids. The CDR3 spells CASSQETARETQYF. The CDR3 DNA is TGCGCCAGCAGCCAAGAGACCGCTCGAGAGACCCAGTACTTC.

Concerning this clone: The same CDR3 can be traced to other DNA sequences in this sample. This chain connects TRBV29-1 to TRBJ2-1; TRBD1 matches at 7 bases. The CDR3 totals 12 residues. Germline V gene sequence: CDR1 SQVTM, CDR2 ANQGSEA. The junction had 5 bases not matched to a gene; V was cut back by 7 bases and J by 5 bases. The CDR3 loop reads CSASGQHNEQFF. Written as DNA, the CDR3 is TGCAGCGCCTCGGGACAGCACAATGAGCAGTTCTTC.

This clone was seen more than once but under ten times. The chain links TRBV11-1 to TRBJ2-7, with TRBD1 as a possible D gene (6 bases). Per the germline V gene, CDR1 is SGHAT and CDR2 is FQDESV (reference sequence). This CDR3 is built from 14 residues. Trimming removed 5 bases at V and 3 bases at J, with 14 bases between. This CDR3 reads CASSLTLQGYEQYF. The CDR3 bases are TGTGCCAGCAGCCTGACACTACAGGGCTACGAGCAGTACTTC.

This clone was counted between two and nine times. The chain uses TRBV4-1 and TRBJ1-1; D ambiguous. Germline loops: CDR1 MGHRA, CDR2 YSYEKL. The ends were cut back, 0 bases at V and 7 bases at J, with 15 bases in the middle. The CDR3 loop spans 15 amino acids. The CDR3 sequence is CASSQDREWGGEAFF. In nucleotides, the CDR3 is TGCGCCAGCAGCCAAGATCGCGAGTGGGGAGGTGAAGCTTTCTTT.

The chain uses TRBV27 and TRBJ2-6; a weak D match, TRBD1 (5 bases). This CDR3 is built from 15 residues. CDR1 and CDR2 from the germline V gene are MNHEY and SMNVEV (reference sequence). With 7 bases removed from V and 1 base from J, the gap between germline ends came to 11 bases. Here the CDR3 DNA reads TGTGCCAGCACAGGGTTAGCTTCTGGGGCCAACGTCCTGACTTTC. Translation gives CASTGLASGANVLTF.

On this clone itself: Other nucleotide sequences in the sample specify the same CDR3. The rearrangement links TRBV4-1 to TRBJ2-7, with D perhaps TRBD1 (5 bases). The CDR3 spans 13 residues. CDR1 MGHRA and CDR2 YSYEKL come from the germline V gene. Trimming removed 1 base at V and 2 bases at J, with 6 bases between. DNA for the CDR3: TGCGCCAGCAGCCAAGGACAGACCTACGAGCAGTACTTC. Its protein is CASSQGQTYEQYF.

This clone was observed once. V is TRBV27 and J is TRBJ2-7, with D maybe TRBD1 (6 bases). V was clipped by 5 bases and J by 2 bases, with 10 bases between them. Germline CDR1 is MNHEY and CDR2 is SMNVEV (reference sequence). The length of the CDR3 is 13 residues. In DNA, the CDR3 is TGTGCCAGCAGTGGGACACGCGCCTACGAGCAGTACTTC. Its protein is CASSGTRAYEQYF.

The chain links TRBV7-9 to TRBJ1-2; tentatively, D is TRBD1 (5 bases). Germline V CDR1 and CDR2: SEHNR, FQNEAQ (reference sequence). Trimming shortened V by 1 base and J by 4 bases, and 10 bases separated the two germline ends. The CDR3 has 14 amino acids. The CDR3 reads CASSLGGLTYGYTF. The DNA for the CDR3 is TGTGCCAGCAGCTTAGGGGGACTGACCTATGGCTACACCTTC.

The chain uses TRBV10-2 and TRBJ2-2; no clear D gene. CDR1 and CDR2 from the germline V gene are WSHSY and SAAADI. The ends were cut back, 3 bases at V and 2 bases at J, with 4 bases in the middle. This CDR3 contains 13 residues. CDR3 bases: TGCGCCAGCAGTGATGGAAACACCGGGGAGCTGTTTTTT. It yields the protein CASSDGNTGELFF.

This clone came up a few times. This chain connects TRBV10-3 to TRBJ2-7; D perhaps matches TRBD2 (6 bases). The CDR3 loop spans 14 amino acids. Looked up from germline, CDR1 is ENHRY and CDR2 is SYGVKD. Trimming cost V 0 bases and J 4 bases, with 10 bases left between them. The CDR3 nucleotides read TGTGCCATCAGTGAGTCTCGGGAGTTATACGAGCAGTACTTC. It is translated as CAISESRELYEQYF.

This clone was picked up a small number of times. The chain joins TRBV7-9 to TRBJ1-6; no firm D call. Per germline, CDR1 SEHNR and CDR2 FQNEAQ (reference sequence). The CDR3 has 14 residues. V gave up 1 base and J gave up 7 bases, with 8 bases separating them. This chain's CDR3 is CASSLVVPNSPLHF. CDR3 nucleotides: TGTGCCAGCAGCTTAGTTGTCCCAAATTCACCCCTCCACTTT.

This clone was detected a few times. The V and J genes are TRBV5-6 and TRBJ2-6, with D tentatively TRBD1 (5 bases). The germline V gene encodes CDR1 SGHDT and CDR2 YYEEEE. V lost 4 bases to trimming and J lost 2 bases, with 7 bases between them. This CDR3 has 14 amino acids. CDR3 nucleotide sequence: TGTGCCAGCAGCCCAGGGACTGGGGCCAACGTCCTGACTTTC. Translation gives CASSPGTGANVLTF. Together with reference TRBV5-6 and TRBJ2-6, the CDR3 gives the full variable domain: DAGVTQSPTHLIKTRGQQVTLRCSPKSGHDTVSWYQQALGQGPQFIFQYYEEEERQRGNFPDRFSGHQFPNYSSELNVNALLLGDSALYLCASSPGTGANVLTFGAGSRLTVL.

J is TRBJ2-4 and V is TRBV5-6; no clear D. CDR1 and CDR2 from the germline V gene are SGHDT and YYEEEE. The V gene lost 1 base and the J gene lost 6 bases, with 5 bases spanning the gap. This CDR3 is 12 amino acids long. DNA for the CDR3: TGTGCCAGCAGCTTGTCTGCAAACATTCAGTACTTC. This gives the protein CASSLSANIQYF.

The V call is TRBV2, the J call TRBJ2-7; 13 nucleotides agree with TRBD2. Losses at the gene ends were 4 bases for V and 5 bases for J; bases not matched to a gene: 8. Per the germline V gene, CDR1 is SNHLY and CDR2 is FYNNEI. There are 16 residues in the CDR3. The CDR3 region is CASSGPTSGGAHEQYF. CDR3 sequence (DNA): TGTGCCAGCAGTGGGCCAACTAGCGGGGGGGCCCACGAGCAGTACTTC.

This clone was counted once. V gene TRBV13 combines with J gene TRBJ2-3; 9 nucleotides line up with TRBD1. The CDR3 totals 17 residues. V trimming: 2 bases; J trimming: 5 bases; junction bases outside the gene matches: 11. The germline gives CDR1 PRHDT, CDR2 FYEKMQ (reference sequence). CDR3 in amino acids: CASSLWNRGLREDTQYF. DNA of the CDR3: TGTGCCAGCAGCTTATGGAACAGGGGGCTTCGGGAAGATACGCAGTATTTT.

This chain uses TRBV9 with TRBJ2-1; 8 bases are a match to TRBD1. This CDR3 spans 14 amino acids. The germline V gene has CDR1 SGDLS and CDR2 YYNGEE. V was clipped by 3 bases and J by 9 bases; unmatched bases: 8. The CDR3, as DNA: TGTGCCAGCAGCGGGGGGACAGGTGGTGGTGAGCAGTTCTTC. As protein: CASSGGTGGGEQFF.

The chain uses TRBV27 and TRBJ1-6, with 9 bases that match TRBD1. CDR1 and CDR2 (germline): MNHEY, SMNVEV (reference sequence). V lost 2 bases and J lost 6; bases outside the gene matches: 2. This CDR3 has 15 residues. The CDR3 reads CASSLEGQGNSPLHF. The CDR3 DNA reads TGTGCCAGCAGTTTAGAGGGACAGGGTAATTCACCCCTCCACTTT.

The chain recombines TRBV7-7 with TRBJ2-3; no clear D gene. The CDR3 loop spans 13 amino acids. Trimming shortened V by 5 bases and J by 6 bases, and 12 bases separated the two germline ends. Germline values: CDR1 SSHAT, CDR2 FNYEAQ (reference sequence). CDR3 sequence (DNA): TGTGCCAGCAGCCGTTCATATGGGGATACGCAGTATTTT. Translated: CASSRSYGDTQYF.

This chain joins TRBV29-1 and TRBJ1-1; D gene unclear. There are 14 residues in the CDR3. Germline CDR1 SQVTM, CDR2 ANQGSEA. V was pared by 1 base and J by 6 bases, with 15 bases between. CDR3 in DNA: TGCAGCGTTGAAGGGGGAGATACCTCGGCTGAAGCTTTCTTT. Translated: CSVEGGDTSAEAFF. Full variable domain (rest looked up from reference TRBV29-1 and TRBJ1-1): SAVISQKPSRDICQRGTSLTIQCQVDSQVTMMFWYRQQPGQSLTLIATANQGSEATYESGFVIDKFPISRPNLTFSTLTVSNMSPEDSSIYLCSVEGGDTSAEAFFGQGTRLTVV.

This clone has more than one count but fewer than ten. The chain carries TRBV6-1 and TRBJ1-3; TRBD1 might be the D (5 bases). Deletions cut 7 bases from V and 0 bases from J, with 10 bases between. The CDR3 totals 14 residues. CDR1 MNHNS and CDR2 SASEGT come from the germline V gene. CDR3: CASTETDSGNTIYF. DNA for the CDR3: TGTGCCAGCACTGAGACAGACTCTGGAAACACCATATATTTT.

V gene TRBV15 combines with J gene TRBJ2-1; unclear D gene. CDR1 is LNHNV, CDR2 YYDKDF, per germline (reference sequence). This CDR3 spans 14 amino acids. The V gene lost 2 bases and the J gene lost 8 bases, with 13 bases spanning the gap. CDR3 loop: CATSRNPIWDEQFF. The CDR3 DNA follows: TGTGCCACCAGCAGAAATCCCATATGGGATGAGCAGTTCTTC.

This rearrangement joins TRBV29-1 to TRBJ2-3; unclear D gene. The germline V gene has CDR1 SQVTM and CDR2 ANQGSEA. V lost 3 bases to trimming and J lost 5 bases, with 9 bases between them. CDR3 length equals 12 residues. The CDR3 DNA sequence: TGCAGCGTTGAGGGGTACGGAGATACGCAGTATTTT. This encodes CSVEGYGDTQYF.

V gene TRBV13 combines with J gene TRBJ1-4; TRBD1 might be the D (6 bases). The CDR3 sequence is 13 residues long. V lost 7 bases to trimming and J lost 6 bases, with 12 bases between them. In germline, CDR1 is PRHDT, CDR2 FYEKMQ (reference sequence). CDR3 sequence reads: CASTGVSYEKLFF. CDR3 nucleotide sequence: TGTGCCAGCACAGGGGTATCGTATGAAAAACTGTTTTTT.